This T cell receptor beta chain was identified in a study of metastatic and nonmetastatic thyroid tumors. About the study: Peripheral blood and tumor or nodule samples from malignant and benign thyroid patients were compared.

In the source study's methods: A distant-metastasis classifier for papillary thyroid cancer was built using CDR3 differences across clinicopathological groups. TCRdb re-called clones via MiXCR from the PCR reads. These V and J calls are TCRdb output, not the study's own analysis. The top ten hold 25% to 30% of the sample, which has 20,000 to 25,000 clones, less than 20% seen once. Thyroid surgery was preceded by no treatment in any patient. The CDR3 has 16 residues. The ends were cut back, 2 bases at V and 3 bases at J, with 14 bases in the middle. Per the germline V gene, CDR1 is MNHEY and CDR2 is SVGAGI. Regarding the study as a whole: A significant increase in TCR beta diversity was reportedly seen in malignant thyroid tumors relative to benign nodules, in blood and tumor.

This clone was seen at least ten times. Its antigen is not identified. Input material: blood. The TCR comes from a female donor with papillary thyroid cancer or a benign thyroid nodule (not recorded which). Some clones in this sample may be carry-over from other donors' samples. The V call is TRBV6-5, the J call TRBJ1-5, with D tentatively TRBD1 (5 bases). The CDR3 sequence is CASSYGFQGYNQPQHF. As DNA, the CDR3 is TGTGCCAGCAGTTACGGTTTTCAGGGATACAATCAGCCCCAGCATTTT.